The clone carrying this TCR beta chain appeared a single time. Germline values: CDR1 SGDLS, CDR2 YYNGEE. Trimming took 5 bases from V and 6 from J, leaving 9 bases between them. This CDR3 spans 13 amino acids. Libraries were prepared by immunoSEQ multiplex PCR; TCRdb keeps only in-frame clonotypes and omits some of them. The sample carries more than 150,000 clones, 80% recorded once. The sample originates from a study of blood T cell repertoires in COVID-19. The chain combines TRBV9 with TRBJ1-6; a possible D gene is TRBD1 (5 bases). This receptor was obtained from a man in his sixties who had been exposed to COVID-19. Sequenced input: PBMCs or T cells enriched from blood (not recorded which). The DNA of the CDR3 is TGTGCCAGCAGGGGGGAGGGTAATTCACCCCTCCACTTT. Translated, it gives CASRGEGNSPLHF.